What follows describes a single TCR beta chain. This clonotype was picked up a small number of times. The antigen it binds to is not known. No per-base quality is available; no much larger clone lies one base away. V trim: 5 bases; J trim: 5 bases; unmatched bases: 11. Including the terminal cysteine and phenylalanine, the CDR3 comprises 15 residues. CDR3 DNA only is kept here, 45 bases in frame from base 1. The germline V gene gives CDR1 as MNHNS and CDR2 as SASEGT. This specimen belongs to a study of response to subunit inactivated influenza vaccine (dated by TCRdb to the late 2010s). Turning to the overall study: Deep quantitative T cell receptor repertoire profiling was used in the study to track responses to a trivalent subunit inactivated influenza vaccine. What the work shows at the level of the full study, not this receptor alone: The authors suggested that each seasonal influenza vaccination may recruit only a limited number of new T cells.

The library was prepared using RT-PCR. Sequencing took place on an Illumina HiSeq 2500. TCRdb handled the public reads itself, with Q25 trimming in fastp and clone calling in MiXCR, and kept productive beta chains. Duplicate CDR3 protein sequences are folded into a single record with the most common DNA and genes. The sample contains hundreds of thousands of distinct CDR3 sequences, around 8% of them found a single time. Of the sample, 10% to 15% falls within the top ten clones. Here the sequenced sample was PBMCs from blood, taken roughly 24 months after vaccination. The source is a man aged 50-75 years who received an inactivated influenza vaccine. Donor details come from another sample of the same person, matched by shared clones. The receptor chain draws on TRBV6-1 and TRBJ1-1, with 7 bases in between that match TRBD1. This receptor has the CDR3 CASSPPGGPRTEAFF. The bases are TGTGCCAGCAGTCCACCAGGGGGGCCGAGAACTGAAGCTTTCTTT.